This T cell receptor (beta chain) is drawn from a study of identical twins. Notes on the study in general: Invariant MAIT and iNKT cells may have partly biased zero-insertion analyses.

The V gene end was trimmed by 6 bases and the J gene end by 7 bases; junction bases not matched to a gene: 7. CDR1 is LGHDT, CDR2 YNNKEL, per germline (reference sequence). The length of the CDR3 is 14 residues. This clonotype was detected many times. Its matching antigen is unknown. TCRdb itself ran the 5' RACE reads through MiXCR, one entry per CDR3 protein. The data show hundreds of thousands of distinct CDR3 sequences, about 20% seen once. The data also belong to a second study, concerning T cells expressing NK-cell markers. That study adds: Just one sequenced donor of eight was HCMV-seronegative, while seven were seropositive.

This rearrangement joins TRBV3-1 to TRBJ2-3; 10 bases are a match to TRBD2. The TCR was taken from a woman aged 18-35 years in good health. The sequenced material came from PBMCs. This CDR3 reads CASRASGSQNTQYF. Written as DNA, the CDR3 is TGTGCCAGCAGGGCTAGCGGGAGTCAGAATACGCAGTATTTT.